The clone carrying this TCR beta chain was counted at least ten times. Its antigen is not known. Germline CDR1 and CDR2: SGHAT and FQDESV (reference sequence). This CDR3 spans 14 amino acids. Trimming took off 1 base at V and 3 bases at J, with 10 bases between the two ends. Preparation of TCR beta libraries was done by quantitative 5'-RACE with molecular barcodes. TCRdb re-analysed the 5' RACE reads in MiXCR, keeping a single row per CDR3 protein. The sample consists of a few hundred thousand distinct CDR3 sequences, over 15% of them appearing once. This entry is derived from a study of CD8 T cells in ankylosing spondylitis. Study-level results: Past studies reported some motif variants in reactive arthritis synovial fluid and blood. Peripheral blood held disease-linked clones only at relatively low frequency, and these were CD8+. Seemingly distinctive of ankylosing spondylitis blood was a TCR beta motif formed by eight highly homologous variants.

The J gene is TRBJ2-7, the V gene TRBV11-1, with D maybe TRBD2 (5 bases). The material sequenced was blood, either unsorted or a sorted T cell fraction (not recorded which). The TCR comes from a male donor with ankylosing spondylitis or in good health (not recorded which). Here the CDR3 reads CASSLVGEGYEQYF. The CDR3 DNA sequence: TGTGCCAGCAGCTTAGTCGGCGAGGGCTACGAGCAGTACTTC.